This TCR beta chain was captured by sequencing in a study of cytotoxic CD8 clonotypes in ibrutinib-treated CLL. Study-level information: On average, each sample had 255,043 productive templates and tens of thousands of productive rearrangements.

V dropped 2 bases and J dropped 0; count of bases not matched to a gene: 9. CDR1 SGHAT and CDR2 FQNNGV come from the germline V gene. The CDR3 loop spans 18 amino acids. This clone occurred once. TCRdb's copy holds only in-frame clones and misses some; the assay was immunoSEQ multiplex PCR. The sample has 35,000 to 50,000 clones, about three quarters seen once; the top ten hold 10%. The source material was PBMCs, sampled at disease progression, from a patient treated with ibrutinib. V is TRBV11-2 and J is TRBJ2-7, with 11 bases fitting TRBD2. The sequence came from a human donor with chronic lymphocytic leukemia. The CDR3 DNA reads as TGTGCCAGCAGCTTAAGGGGTGGACTAGCGGGCACCTCCTACGAGCAGTACTTC. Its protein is CASSLRGGLAGTSYEQYF.